A single T cell receptor (beta chain) is shown here with its context. Antigen: not known. The data were taken from a study of vaccination and CD4 T cells after COVID-19. Across the study: Overlapping peptides of the spike proteins of SARS-CoV-2, HCoV-NL63, HCoV-OC43 and HCoV-229E were used for cell stimulation. As control conditions, cultures were given either a CEFX pool serving as positive control, an HIV-1 Nef pool, or no peptide at all. General study results and limits: Among convalescent patients, a median about 86% of reactive clones emerged only after vaccination.

V lost 7 bases, J lost 4 bases, and 14 bases lay in between. Germline CDR1 is SGHTA and CDR2 is FQGNSA. The CDR3 totals 14 residues. Oncomine TCR Beta short-read sequencing was applied to DNA from cultured CD4+ T cells. TCRdb reanalysed the PCR reads using MiXCR and keeps one entry per CDR3 protein. In the table there are roughly 20,000 distinct CDR3 sequences, 43% of which are singletons. The treatment was: roughly 11-day PBMC culture with coronavirus spike peptide pools or control peptides (ViraFEST assay). The sequences come from CD4+ T cells from blood, cultured in vitro, collected after SARS-CoV-2 vaccination. The receptor was isolated from a human donor who had recovered from COVID-19. This chain uses TRBV7-2 with TRBJ2-1; D could derive from TRBD1 or TRBD2 (5 bases each). The CDR3 DNA is TGTGCCAGCACCTCATTCGGGGCTTACAATGAGCAGTTCTTC. Its protein product is CASTSFGAYNEQFF. The complete variable domain, with remaining parts taken from reference TRBV7-2 and TRBJ2-1, reads GAGVSQSPSNKVTEKGKDVELRCDPISGHTALYWYRQSLGQGLEFLIYFQGNSAPDKSGLPSDRFSAERTGGSVSTLTIQRTQQEDSAVYLCASTSFGAYNEQFFGPGTRLTVL.